This is a list of T cell receptor beta chains from one sample in a study of human T cells and chemical hapten exposure. TCRdb used MiXCR to reprocess the RACE reads, holding one entry per CDR3 protein. The table shows roughly 52,000 distinct CDR3 sequences, with around 10% occurring only once. The specimen was whole blood, collected in connection with sensitization to the hapten diphenylcyclopropenone (DPC). Every receptor here comes from a woman aged 40 to 50 with alopecia areata. Some clones in this sample may be carry-over from other donors' samples. Both conserved end residues are part of each CDR3. The order of the fields is CDR3 length, V gene, D gene, clone size, J gene, CDR3 protein, CDR3 DNA. D genes are given only for firm matches. The size field is filled for only some rows; it gives once, few, many or a size class.

len: 14; v_gene: TRBV20-1; d_gene: .; abundance: .; j_gene: TRBJ2-5; CDR3aa: CSASRGQPQETQYF; CDR3nt: TGCAGTGCCAGTAGAGGACAGCCACAAGAGACCCAGTACTTC
len: 13; v_gene: TRBV2; d_gene: .; abundance: many; j_gene: TRBJ2-3; CDR3aa: CASSGTTTDTQYF; CDR3nt: TGTGCCAGCAGCGGGACCACCACAGATACGCAGTATTTT
len: 12; v_gene: TRBV28; d_gene: .; abundance: many; j_gene: TRBJ1-6; CDR3aa: CASSPPRGPLHF; CDR3nt: TGTGCCAGCAGCCCACCTAGGGGGCCCCTCCACTTT
len: 13; v_gene: TRBV28; d_gene: .; abundance: .; j_gene: TRBJ2-4; CDR3aa: CASCDIAKNIQYF; CDR3nt: TGTGCCAGCTGTGATATAGCCAAAAACATTCAGTACTTC
len: 15; v_gene: TRBV24-1; d_gene: .; abundance: many; j_gene: TRBJ2-3; CDR3aa: CATSDSALVPDTQYF; CDR3nt: TGTGCCACCAGTGATAGCGCCCTAGTCCCGGATACGCAGTATTTT
len: 14; v_gene: TRBV12-3/TRBV12-4; d_gene: .; abundance: .; j_gene: TRBJ2-7; CDR3aa: CASNLQGAPYEQYF; CDR3nt: TGTGCCAGCAATCTACAGGGTGCACCCTACGAGCAGTACTTC
len: 17; v_gene: TRBV4-1; d_gene: TRBD1; abundance: many; j_gene: TRBJ2-3; CDR3aa: CASSQDRRQGVGDTQYF; CDR3nt: TGCGCCAGCAGCCAAGATCGGCGACAGGGGGTTGGAGATACGCAGTATTTT
len: 13; v_gene: TRBV6-2/TRBV6-3; d_gene: .; abundance: few; j_gene: TRBJ1-1; CDR3aa: CASSYGFHTEAFF; CDR3nt: TGTGCCAGCAGTTACGGATTCCACACTGAAGCTTTCTTT
len: 15; v_gene: TRBV12-3/TRBV12-4; d_gene: .; abundance: few; j_gene: TRBJ1-3; CDR3aa: CASRPDSHSGNTIYF; CDR3nt: TGTGCCAGCAGACCCGACAGCCACTCTGGAAACACCATATATTTT
len: 13; v_gene: TRBV12-3/TRBV12-4; d_gene: TRBD2; abundance: .; j_gene: TRBJ2-1; CDR3aa: CASSGTSGSWQFF; CDR3nt: TGTGCCAGCAGTGGGACTAGCGGTTCGTGGCAGTTCTTC
len: 12; v_gene: TRBV11-2; d_gene: .; abundance: many; j_gene: TRBJ1-3; CDR3aa: CASSLTGNTIYF; CDR3nt: TGTGCCAGCAGCCTAACTGGAAACACCATATATTTT
len: 20; v_gene: TRBV7-9; d_gene: TRBD1; abundance: .; j_gene: TRBJ2-1; CDR3aa: CASSLPRRDRDPSNYNEQFF; CDR3nt: TGTGCCAGCAGCTTACCTCGCCGGGACAGGGATCCCTCTAACTATAATGAGCAGTTCTTC
len: 14; v_gene: TRBV6-1; d_gene: .; abundance: .; j_gene: TRBJ1-5; CDR3aa: CASSDRKGNQPQHF; CDR3nt: TGTGCCAGCAGTGACAGGAAGGGCAATCAGCCCCAGCATTTT
len: 13; v_gene: TRBV10-2; d_gene: .; abundance: many; j_gene: TRBJ1-2; CDR3aa: CASSAGVDYGYTF; CDR3nt: TGCGCCAGCAGTGCAGGGGTGGACTATGGCTACACCTTC
len: 14; v_gene: TRBV18; d_gene: .; abundance: .; j_gene: TRBJ2-5; CDR3aa: CASSPPNSQETQYF; CDR3nt: TGTGCCAGCTCACCACCGAACAGCCAAGAGACCCAGTACTTC
len: 15; v_gene: TRBV18; d_gene: TRBD1; abundance: many; j_gene: TRBJ2-5; CDR3aa: CASSPPAGGLETQYF; CDR3nt: TGTGCCAGCTCACCCCCCGCAGGGGGCTTGGAGACCCAGTACTTC
len: 13; v_gene: TRBV12-3/TRBV12-4; d_gene: .; abundance: few; j_gene: TRBJ1-2; CDR3aa: CASSLKRVYGYTF; CDR3nt: TGTGCCAGCAGTTTGAAGCGAGTCTATGGCTACACCTTC
len: 13; v_gene: TRBV2; d_gene: .; abundance: few; j_gene: TRBJ1-1; CDR3aa: CASSEEQLTEAFF; CDR3nt: TGTGCCAGCAGTGAAGAACAACTCACTGAAGCTTTCTTT
len: 14; v_gene: TRBV18; d_gene: .; abundance: many; j_gene: TRBJ2-5; CDR3aa: CASSASRVQETQYF; CDR3nt: TGTGCCAGCTCCGCATCTAGAGTCCAAGAGACCCAGTACTTC
len: 12; v_gene: TRBV29-1; d_gene: TRBD1; abundance: few; j_gene: TRBJ2-7; CDR3aa: CSARQGTYEQYF; CDR3nt: TGCAGCGCCCGACAGGGAACCTACGAGCAGTACTTC
len: 15; v_gene: TRBV28; d_gene: .; abundance: .; j_gene: TRBJ1-1; CDR3aa: CASSLPGGGNTEAFF; CDR3nt: TGTGCCAGCAGTTTACCCGGCGGGGGTAACACTGAAGCTTTCTTT
len: 12; v_gene: TRBV27; d_gene: TRBD2; abundance: .; j_gene: TRBJ2-3; CDR3aa: CASWGGPGTQYF; CDR3nt: TGTGCCAGCTGGGGGGGTCCAGGTACGCAGTATTTT
len: 15; v_gene: TRBV2; d_gene: .; abundance: many; j_gene: TRBJ2-4; CDR3aa: CASTDEGLVKNIQYF; CDR3nt: TGTGCCAGCACCGACGAGGGTTTGGTCAAAAACATTCAGTACTTC
len: 18; v_gene: TRBV4-3; d_gene: TRBD1; abundance: few; j_gene: TRBJ2-7; CDR3aa: CASSQLDSGTASSYEQYF; CDR3nt: TGCGCCAGCAGCCAGCTAGATTCCGGGACAGCGAGCTCCTACGAGCAGTACTTC
len: 16; v_gene: TRBV7-2; d_gene: .; abundance: many; j_gene: TRBJ2-3; CDR3aa: CASSLGASPYTDTQYF; CDR3nt: TGTGCCAGCAGCTTAGGGGCCAGCCCATACACAGATACGCAGTATTTT
len: 14; v_gene: TRBV12-3/TRBV12-4; d_gene: .; abundance: few; j_gene: TRBJ2-7; CDR3aa: CASSLYGGGNEQYF; CDR3nt: TGTGCCAGCAGTTTATACGGGGGCGGCAACGAGCAGTACTTC
len: 13; v_gene: TRBV10-2; d_gene: .; abundance: .; j_gene: TRBJ1-6; CDR3aa: CASSESPDSPLHF; CDR3nt: TGCGCCAGCAGTGAGTCACCCGATTCACCCCTCCACTTT
len: 15; v_gene: TRBV14; d_gene: .; abundance: .; j_gene: TRBJ2-3; CDR3aa: CASSLLNPYTDTQYF; CDR3nt: TGTGCCAGCAGCCTCCTGAATCCTTACACAGATACGCAGTATTTT
len: 13; v_gene: TRBV5-6; d_gene: .; abundance: few; j_gene: TRBJ2-7; CDR3aa: CASSLEAPYEQYF; CDR3nt: TGTGCCAGCAGCTTGGAAGCACCCTACGAGCAGTACTTC
len: 13; v_gene: TRBV24-1; d_gene: .; abundance: .; j_gene: TRBJ2-3; CDR3aa: CATSDRTFYTQYF; CDR3nt: TGTGCCACCAGTGATCGGACGTTCTATACGCAGTATTTT
len: 13; v_gene: TRBV28; d_gene: .; abundance: few; j_gene: TRBJ2-3; CDR3aa: CSGRAASTDTQYF; CDR3nt: TGTAGCGGGCGGGCGGCTAGCACAGATACGCAGTATTTT
len: 14; v_gene: TRBV19; d_gene: .; abundance: .; j_gene: TRBJ2-5; CDR3aa: CASSVSGDGETQYF; CDR3nt: TGTGCCAGTAGTGTTTCAGGGGACGGGGAGACCCAGTACTTC
len: 14; v_gene: TRBV9; d_gene: .; abundance: many; j_gene: TRBJ1-5; CDR3aa: CASSEGRTNLPQHF; CDR3nt: TGTGCCAGCAGCGAGGGGAGGACCAATCTTCCCCAGCATTTT
len: 14; v_gene: TRBV20-1; d_gene: .; abundance: .; j_gene: TRBJ1-1; CDR3aa: CSALSGGPNTEAFF; CDR3nt: TGCAGTGCTCTTAGCGGGGGCCCGAACACTGAAGCTTTCTTT
len: 14; v_gene: TRBV29-1; d_gene: TRBD2; abundance: few; j_gene: TRBJ2-7; CDR3aa: CSVDFGRAGYEQYF; CDR3nt: TGCAGCGTTGATTTCGGGAGGGCCGGTTACGAGCAGTACTTC
len: 13; v_gene: TRBV30; d_gene: .; abundance: .; j_gene: TRBJ2-2; CDR3aa: CAWSVGEIGELFF; CDR3nt: TGTGCCTGGAGTGTCGGAGAGATCGGGGAGCTGTTTTTT
len: 20; v_gene: TRBV28; d_gene: .; abundance: few; j_gene: TRBJ2-6; CDR3aa: CASSPRRRQLRGSGANVLTF; CDR3nt: TGTGCCAGCAGTCCCCGCAGGAGGCAACTGAGGGGGTCTGGGGCCAACGTCCTGACTTTC
len: 18; v_gene: TRBV12-3/TRBV12-4; d_gene: .; abundance: .; j_gene: TRBJ2-4; CDR3aa: CASSLLMAVTLAKNIQYF; CDR3nt: TGTGCCAGCAGTCTACTCATGGCGGTAACTCTAGCCAAAAACATTCAGTACTTC
len: 12; v_gene: TRBV29-1; d_gene: .; abundance: few; j_gene: TRBJ2-7; CDR3aa: CSVEEDTYEQYF; CDR3nt: TGCAGCGTTGAAGAGGACACCTACGAGCAGTACTTC
len: 14; v_gene: TRBV9; d_gene: .; abundance: .; j_gene: TRBJ2-7; CDR3aa: CASSVGVEGPEQYF; CDR3nt: TGTGCCAGCAGCGTAGGGGTGGAGGGGCCCGAGCAGTACTTC
len: 14; v_gene: TRBV10-3; d_gene: TRBD1; abundance: .; j_gene: TRBJ2-1; CDR3aa: CAISGTGSYNEQFF; CDR3nt: TGTGCCATATCCGGGACAGGGTCTTACAATGAGCAGTTCTTC
len: 15; v_gene: TRBV28; d_gene: .; abundance: .; j_gene: TRBJ1-1; CDR3aa: CASSSGAVMNTEAFF; CDR3nt: TGTGCCAGCAGTTCGGGTGCCGTGATGAACACTGAAGCTTTCTTT
len: 16; v_gene: TRBV20-1; d_gene: TRBD2; abundance: many; j_gene: TRBJ2-1; CDR3aa: CSASSDSSGSSNEQFF; CDR3nt: TGCAGTGCTTCCTCGGATTCTAGCGGGAGTAGCAATGAGCAGTTCTTC
len: 11; v_gene: TRBV5-1; d_gene: .; abundance: once; j_gene: TRBJ2-3; CDR3aa: CASKGTDTQYF; CDR3nt: TGCGCCAGCAAAGGCACAGATACGCAGTATTTT
len: 13; v_gene: TRBV7-3; d_gene: .; abundance: .; j_gene: TRBJ2-5; CDR3aa: CASSLTTVETQYF; CDR3nt: TGTGCCAGCAGCTTAACGACAGTGGAGACCCAGTACTTC
len: 16; v_gene: TRBV20-1; d_gene: .; abundance: .; j_gene: TRBJ2-1; CDR3aa: CSALNPAEGSYNEQFF; CDR3nt: TGCAGTGCTCTCAACCCAGCGGAGGGGTCCTACAATGAGCAGTTCTTC
len: 13; v_gene: TRBV7-2; d_gene: .; abundance: .; j_gene: TRBJ2-2; CDR3aa: CASSPVRSGELFF; CDR3nt: TGTGCCAGCAGCCCAGTCCGTTCCGGGGAGCTGTTTTTT
len: 14; v_gene: TRBV6-2/TRBV6-3; d_gene: TRBD1; abundance: .; j_gene: TRBJ1-1; CDR3aa: CASSRTGLNTEAFF; CDR3nt: TGTGCCAGCAGCCGGACAGGATTGAACACTGAAGCTTTCTTT
len: 15; v_gene: TRBV2; d_gene: .; abundance: .; j_gene: TRBJ2-2; CDR3aa: CASSETGRKTGELFF; CDR3nt: TGTGCCAGCAGTGAGACAGGGAGGAAGACCGGGGAGCTGTTTTTT
len: 12; v_gene: TRBV27; d_gene: .; abundance: .; j_gene: TRBJ2-2; CDR3aa: CATKRGTGELFF; CDR3nt: TGTGCCACCAAGAGGGGGACCGGGGAGCTGTTTTTT
len: 14; v_gene: TRBV11-3; d_gene: .; abundance: .; j_gene: TRBJ2-7; CDR3aa: CASSPSPGPYEQYF; CDR3nt: TGTGCCAGCAGCCCCTCCCCTGGCCCCTACGAGCAGTACTTC
len: 14; v_gene: TRBV6-6; d_gene: .; abundance: .; j_gene: TRBJ2-5; CDR3aa: CASRKGPAQETQYF; CDR3nt: TGTGCCAGCAGAAAAGGACCGGCTCAAGAGACCCAGTACTTC
len: 15; v_gene: TRBV5-1; d_gene: .; abundance: .; j_gene: TRBJ1-1; CDR3aa: CASSLIMGRDTEAFF; CDR3nt: TGCGCCAGCAGCTTGATTATGGGCAGGGACACTGAAGCTTTCTTT
len: 14; v_gene: TRBV7-2; d_gene: .; abundance: many; j_gene: TRBJ1-1; CDR3aa: CASSWGRGNTEAFF; CDR3nt: TGTGCCAGCAGCTGGGGGAGGGGGAACACTGAAGCTTTCTTT
len: 13; v_gene: TRBV5-5; d_gene: .; abundance: .; j_gene: TRBJ1-5; CDR3aa: CASSLDNKQPQHF; CDR3nt: TGTGCCAGCAGCTTGGATAATAAGCAGCCCCAGCATTTT
len: 13; v_gene: TRBV11-2; d_gene: .; abundance: many; j_gene: TRBJ2-7; CDR3aa: CASSYPDRYEQYF; CDR3nt: TGTGCCAGCAGCTACCCGGACAGATACGAGCAGTACTTC
len: 19; v_gene: TRBV6-5; d_gene: TRBD2; abundance: .; j_gene: TRBJ2-1; CDR3aa: CASSYSRASGRARGSEQFF; CDR3nt: TGTGCCAGCAGTTACTCGAGAGCTAGCGGGAGGGCCCGGGGTTCTGAGCAGTTCTTC